This record looks at one T cell receptor beta chain sequence and its context. Exposed volunteers were people who met a COVID-19 case within 2 weeks before study entry. This sample was taken from a study of blood T cell repertoires in COVID-19. The table came from immunoSEQ multiplex PCR; TCRdb's copy has only in-frame clones and leaves some out. The sample yields some 300,000 clones, approximately 89% seen once. The length of the CDR3 is 19 residues. The sequenced sample was PBMCs or T cells enriched from blood (not recorded which). The chain uses TRBV21-1 and TRBJ2-5; the table's D call, TRBD2, has no DNA check behind it. TRBV21-1 corresponds to a pseudogene. This receptor was obtained from a woman aged 50 to 60 who had been exposed to COVID-19. For the CDR3, the DNA is TGTGCCAGCAGCCCTCCCCCCGGGGCTAGCGGGGGGGAGCAAGAGACCCAGTACTTC. Encoded protein: CASSPPPGASGGEQETQYF.